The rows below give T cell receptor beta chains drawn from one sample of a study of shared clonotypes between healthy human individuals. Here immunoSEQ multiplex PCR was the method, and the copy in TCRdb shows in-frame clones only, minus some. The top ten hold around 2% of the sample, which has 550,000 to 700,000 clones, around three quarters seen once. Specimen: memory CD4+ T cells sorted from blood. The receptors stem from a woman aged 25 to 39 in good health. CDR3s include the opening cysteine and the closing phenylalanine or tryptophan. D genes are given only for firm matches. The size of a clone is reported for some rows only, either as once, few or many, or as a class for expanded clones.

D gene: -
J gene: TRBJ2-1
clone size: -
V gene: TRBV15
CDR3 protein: CATSPQFGRGDEQFF
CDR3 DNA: TGTGCCACCAGCCCTCAATTCGGCAGGGGCGATGAGCAGTTCTTC

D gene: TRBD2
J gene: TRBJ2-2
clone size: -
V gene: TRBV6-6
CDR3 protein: CASSWTSGSPGELFF
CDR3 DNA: TGTGCCAGCAGCTGGACTAGCGGGAGTCCCGGGGAGCTGTTTTTT

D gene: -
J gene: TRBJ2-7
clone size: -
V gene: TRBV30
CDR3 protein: CAWRPGTSHEQYF
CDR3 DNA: TGTGCCTGGAGACCCGGGACCTCCCACGAGCAGTACTTC

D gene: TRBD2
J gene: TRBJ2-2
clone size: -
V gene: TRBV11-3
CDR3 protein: CASSGGTSGTGELFF
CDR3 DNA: TGTGCCAGCAGCGGTGGGACTAGCGGAACCGGGGAGCTGTTTTTT

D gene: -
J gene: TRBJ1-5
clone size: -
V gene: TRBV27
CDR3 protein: CASRAVKQPNQPQHF
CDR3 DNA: TGTGCCAGCCGGGCCGTAAAACAGCCCAATCAGCCCCAGCATTTT

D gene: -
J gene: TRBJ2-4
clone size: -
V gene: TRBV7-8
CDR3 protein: CASSLWTVLAKNIQYF
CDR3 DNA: TGTGCCAGCAGCTTATGGACGGTCCTGGCCAAAAACATTCAGTACTTC

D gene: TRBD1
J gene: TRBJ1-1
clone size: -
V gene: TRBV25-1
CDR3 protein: CASSAQGVRNTEAFF
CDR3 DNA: TGTGCCAGCAGTGCACAGGGGGTTAGAAACACTGAAGCTTTCTTT

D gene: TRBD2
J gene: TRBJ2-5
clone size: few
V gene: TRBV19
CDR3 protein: CASSIVGGLAGRETQYF
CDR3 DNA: TGTGCCAGTAGTATAGTTGGGGGACTAGCGGGACGAGAGACCCAGTACTTC

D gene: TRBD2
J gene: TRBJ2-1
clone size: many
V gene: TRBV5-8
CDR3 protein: CASSAGTSGSLSEQFF
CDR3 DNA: TGTGCCAGCAGCGCTGGGACTAGCGGGAGCCTATCAGAGCAGTTCTTC

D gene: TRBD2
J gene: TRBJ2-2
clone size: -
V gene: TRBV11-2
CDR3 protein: CASSAPPGLAGTGELFF
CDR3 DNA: TGTGCCAGCAGCGCTCCACCGGGACTAGCGGGAACCGGGGAGCTGTTTTTT

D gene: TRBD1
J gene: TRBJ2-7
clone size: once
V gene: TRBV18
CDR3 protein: CASSATGGNEQYF
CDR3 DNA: TGTGCCAGCTCAGCGACAGGGGGCAACGAGCAGTACTTC

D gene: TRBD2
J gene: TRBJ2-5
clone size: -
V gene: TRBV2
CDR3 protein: CASRAGTSGRETQYF
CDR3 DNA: TGTGCCAGCAGAGCCGGGACTAGCGGGAGGGAGACCCAGTACTTC

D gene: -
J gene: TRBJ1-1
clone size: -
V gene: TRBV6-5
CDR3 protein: CASSYSGVTEAFF
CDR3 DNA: TGTGCCAGCAGTTACTCAGGGGTAACTGAAGCTTTCTTT

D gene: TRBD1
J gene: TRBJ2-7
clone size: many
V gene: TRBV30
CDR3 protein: CAWRPGGTGYYEQYF
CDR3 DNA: TGTGCCTGGAGGCCAGGGGGGACAGGATACTACGAGCAGTACTTC

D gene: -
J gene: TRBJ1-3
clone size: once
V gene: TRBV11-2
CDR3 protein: CASSLGDAGFAGNTIYF
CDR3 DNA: TGTGCCAGCAGCTTAGGTGACGCAGGCTTCGCTGGAAACACCATATATTTT

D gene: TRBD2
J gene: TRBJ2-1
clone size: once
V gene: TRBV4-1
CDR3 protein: CASSGGTSGPNEQFF
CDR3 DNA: TGCGCCAGCAGCGGGGGGACTAGCGGACCCAATGAGCAGTTCTTC

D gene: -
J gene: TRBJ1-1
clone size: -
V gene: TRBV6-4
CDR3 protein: CASSESSGTEAFF
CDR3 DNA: TGTGCCAGCAGTGAATCTTCCGGGACTGAAGCTTTCTTT

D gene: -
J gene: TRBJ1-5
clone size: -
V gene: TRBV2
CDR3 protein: CASSPTRGTGGNQPQHF
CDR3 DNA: TGTGCCAGCAGTCCTACCCGGGGGACGGGCGGTAATCAGCCCCAGCATTTT

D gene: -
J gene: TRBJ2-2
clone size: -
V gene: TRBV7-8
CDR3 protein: CASSLAEPSTGELFF
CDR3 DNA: TGTGCCAGCAGCTTAGCAGAGCCGAGCACCGGGGAGCTGTTTTTT

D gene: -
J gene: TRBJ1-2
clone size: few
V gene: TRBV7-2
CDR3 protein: CASSFGLGSYGYTF
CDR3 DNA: TGTGCCAGCAGCTTCGGGTTGGGGAGCTATGGCTACACCTTC

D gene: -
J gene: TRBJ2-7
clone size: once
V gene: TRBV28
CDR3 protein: CASSLGDGYEQYF
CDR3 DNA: TGTGCCAGCAGTTTAGGGGACGGGTACGAGCAGTACTTC

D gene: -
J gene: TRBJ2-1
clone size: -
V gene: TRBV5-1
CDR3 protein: CASDGQNNEQFF
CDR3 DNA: TGCGCCAGCGACGGACAGAACAATGAGCAGTTCTTC

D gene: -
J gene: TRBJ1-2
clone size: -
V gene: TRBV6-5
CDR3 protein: CASSYEGRGGYTF
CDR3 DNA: TGTGCCAGCAGTTACGAGGGGCGCGGGGGCTACACCTTC

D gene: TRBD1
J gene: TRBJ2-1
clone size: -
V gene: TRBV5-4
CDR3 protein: CASSLPGQGSAEQFF
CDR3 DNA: TGTGCCAGCAGCTTGCCGGGACAGGGATCCGCTGAGCAGTTCTTC

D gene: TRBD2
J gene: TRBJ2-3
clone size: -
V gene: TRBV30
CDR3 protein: CAWSRGGPRTDTQYF
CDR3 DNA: TGTGCCTGGTCCCGGGGAGGGCCGCGCACAGATACGCAGTATTTT

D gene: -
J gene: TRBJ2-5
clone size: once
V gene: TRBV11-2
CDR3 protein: CASSLTNRGETQYF
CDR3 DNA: TGTGCCAGCAGCTTAACAAACCGGGGAGAGACCCAGTACTTC

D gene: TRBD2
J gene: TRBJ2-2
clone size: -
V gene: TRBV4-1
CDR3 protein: CASSQVSTSGRNTGELFF
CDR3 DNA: TGCGCCAGCAGCCAAGTATCGACTAGCGGGAGGAACACCGGGGAGCTGTTTTTT

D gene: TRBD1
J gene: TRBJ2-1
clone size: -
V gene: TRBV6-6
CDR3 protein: CASSYGQGVYNEQFF
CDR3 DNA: TGTGCCAGCAGTTACGGGCAGGGGGTCTACAATGAGCAGTTCTTC

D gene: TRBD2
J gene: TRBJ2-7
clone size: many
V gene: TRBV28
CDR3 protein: CASEGTSDYEQYF
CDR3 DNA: TGTGCCAGCGAAGGGACTAGCGACTACGAGCAGTACTTC

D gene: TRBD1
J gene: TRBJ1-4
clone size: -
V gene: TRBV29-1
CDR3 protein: CSVRGDRGNEKLFF
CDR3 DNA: TGCAGCGTTCGTGGGGACAGAGGAAATGAAAAACTGTTTTTT

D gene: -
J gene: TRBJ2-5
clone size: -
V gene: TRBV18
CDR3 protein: CASSPMGETQYF
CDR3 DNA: TGTGCCAGCTCACCAATGGGAGAGACCCAGTACTTC

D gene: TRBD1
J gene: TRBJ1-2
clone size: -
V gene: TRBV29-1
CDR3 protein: CSVEDPPKGAQMPSIWGYTF
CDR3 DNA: TGCAGCGTTGAAGACCCACCCAAGGGGGCCCAAATGCCCTCGATTTGGGGCTACACCTTC

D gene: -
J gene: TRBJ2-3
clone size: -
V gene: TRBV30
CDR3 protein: CAWRRPGTSTDTQYF
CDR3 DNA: TGTGCCTGGCGCCGGCCCGGGACTAGCACAGATACGCAGTATTTT

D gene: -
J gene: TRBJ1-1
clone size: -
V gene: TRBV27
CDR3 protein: CASSGGAGTEAFF
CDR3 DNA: TGTGCCAGCAGCGGGGGGGCGGGCACTGAAGCTTTCTTT

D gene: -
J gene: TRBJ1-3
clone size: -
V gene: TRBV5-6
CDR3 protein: CASSLWGEDTIYF
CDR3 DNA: TGTGCCAGCAGCTTGTGGGGGGAAGACACCATATATTTT

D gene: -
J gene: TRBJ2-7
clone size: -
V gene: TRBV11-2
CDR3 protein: CASSRQASYEQYF
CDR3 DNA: TGTGCCAGCAGTAGACAGGCCTCCTACGAGCAGTACTTC

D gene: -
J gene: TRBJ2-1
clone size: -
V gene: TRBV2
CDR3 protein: CASSVLVDEQFF
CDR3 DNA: TGTGCCAGCAGTGTTCTAGTCGATGAGCAGTTCTTC

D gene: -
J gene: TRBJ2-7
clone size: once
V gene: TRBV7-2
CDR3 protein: CASSLLTGARIYEQYF
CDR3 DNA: TGTGCCAGCAGCTTATTGACGGGGGCTAGAATTTACGAGCAGTACTTC

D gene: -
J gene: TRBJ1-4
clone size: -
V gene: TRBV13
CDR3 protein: CASSLTRRGKLFF
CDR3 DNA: TGTGCCAGCAGCTTAACAAGGAGGGGCAAACTGTTTTTT

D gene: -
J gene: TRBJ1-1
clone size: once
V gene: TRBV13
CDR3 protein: CASSSTGTNTEAFF
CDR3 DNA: TGTGCCAGCAGCTCGACCGGTACGAACACTGAAGCTTTCTTT

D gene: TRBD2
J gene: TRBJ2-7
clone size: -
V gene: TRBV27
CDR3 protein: CASSALGTSDYEQYF
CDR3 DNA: TGTGCCAGCAGCGCCCTGGGGACTAGTGACTACGAGCAGTACTTC

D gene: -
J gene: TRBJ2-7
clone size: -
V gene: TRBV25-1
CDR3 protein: CASRGESYEQYF
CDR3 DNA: TGTGCCAGCCGCGGGGAGTCCTACGAGCAGTACTTC

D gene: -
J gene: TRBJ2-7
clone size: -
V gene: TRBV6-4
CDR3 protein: CARIEGEISYEQYF
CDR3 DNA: TGTGCCAGGATTGAAGGCGAAATTTCCTACGAGCAGTACTTC

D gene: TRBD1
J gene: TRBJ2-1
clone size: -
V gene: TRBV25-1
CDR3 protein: CASSGGQGADRQFF
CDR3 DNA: TGTGCCAGCAGTGGCGGACAGGGGGCGGACCGGCAGTTCTTC

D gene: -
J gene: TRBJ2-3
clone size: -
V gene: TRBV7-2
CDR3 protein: CASSSFTDTQYF
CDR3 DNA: TGTGCCAGCAGCTCGTTTACAGATACGCAGTATTTT

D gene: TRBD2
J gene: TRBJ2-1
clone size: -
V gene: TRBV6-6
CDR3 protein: CASSYGLATSYNEQFF
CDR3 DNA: TGTGCCAGCAGTTACGGACTAGCGACCTCCTACAATGAGCAGTTCTTC

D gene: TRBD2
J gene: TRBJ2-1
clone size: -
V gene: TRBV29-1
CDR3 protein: CSVDPGSGIPPEQFF
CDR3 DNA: TGCAGCGTTGATCCGGGTAGCGGGATACCCCCTGAGCAGTTCTTC

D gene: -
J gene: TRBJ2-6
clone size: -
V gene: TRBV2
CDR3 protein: CASSERTGANVLTF
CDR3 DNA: TGTGCCAGCAGCGAGAGGACTGGGGCCAACGTCCTGACTTTC

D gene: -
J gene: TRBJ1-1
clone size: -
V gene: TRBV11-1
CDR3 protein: CASGGMNTEAFF
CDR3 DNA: TGTGCCAGCGGAGGGATGAACACTGAAGCTTTCTTT

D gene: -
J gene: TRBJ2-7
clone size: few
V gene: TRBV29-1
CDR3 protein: CSVARDSYEQYF
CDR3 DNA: TGCAGTGTGGCCCGGGACTCCTACGAGCAGTACTTC

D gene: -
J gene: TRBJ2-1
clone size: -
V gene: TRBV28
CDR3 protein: CASSSGGIMMWEQFF
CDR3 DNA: TGTGCCAGCAGTTCTGGCGGTATAATGATGTGGGAGCAGTTCTTC